These 9 T cell receptor beta chains were sequenced from one sample in a study of PD-1 blockade in mismatch repair-deficient tumors. Produced via immunoSEQ multiplex PCR; TCRdb's table is partial and in-frame only. The sample records approximately 120,000 clones, around 86% being singletons. The sample consisted of peripheral blood, taken 44 weeks after starting pembrolizumab. Source of these receptors: an adult with mismatch repair-deficient cancer.

The chain is built from TRBV6-1 and TRBJ2-7; D tentatively fits TRBD1 or TRBD2 (6 bases each). V was cut by 5 bases and J by 4 bases, with 18 bases left in between. The germline V gene has CDR1 MNHNS and CDR2 SASEGT. This CDR3 region has 15 residues. The CDR3 nucleotides are TGTGCCAGCAGTCGGACCTTAGAGGGGGGTTACGAGCAGTACTTC. It translates to CASSRTLEGGYEQYF.

The chain combines TRBV4-2 with TRBJ2-7; 12 positions agree with TRBD2. The J segment lost 4 bases and the V segment lost 1 base, leaving 2 bases of the junction unmatched. This CDR3 comprises 15 residues. CDR1 LGHNA and CDR2 YNFKEQ come from the germline V gene. CDR3 region: CASSQVLAGGYEQYF. The CDR3, as DNA: TGTGCCAGCAGCCAAGTTCTAGCGGGGGGGTACGAGCAGTACTTC.

The gene calls are TRBV7-9 and TRBJ2-7; the D gene is possibly TRBD1 (7 bases). V lost 3 bases and J 7 bases, leaving 10 bases between the germline ends. Germline CDR1 is SEHNR and CDR2 is FQNEAQ (reference sequence). The CDR3 consists of 12 residues. The CDR3 nucleotides are TGTGCCAGCAGCTTGACAGGGAGGGAGCAGTACTTC. The encoded protein is CASSLTGREQYF.

This sequence joins TRBV27 and TRBJ2-7; D is ambiguous. Germline V CDR1 and CDR2: MNHEY, SMNVEV (reference sequence). V lost 3 bases and J lost 3, with 9 bases in between. The length of the CDR3 is 13 residues. CDR3: CASSFFLGYEQYF. Here the CDR3 DNA reads TGTGCCAGCAGTTTTTTTCTAGGCTACGAGCAGTACTTC.

The rearrangement uses TRBV6-4 and TRBJ2-3; TRBD2 matches 9 bases. Germline V gene lookup returns CDR1 MRHNA and CDR2 SNTAGT. The CDR3 runs to 15 residues. J gave up 6 bases and V 6 bases, and 10 bases lay outside the gene matches. CDR3 in amino acids: CASSALAGVADTQYF. The DNA for the CDR3 is TGTGCCAGCAGCGCATTAGCGGGAGTTGCTGATACGCAGTATTTT.

J is TRBJ2-5 and V is TRBV21-1; the tabulated D call, TRBD2, remains unverified against the DNA. TRBV21-1 is flagged as a pseudogene. The length of the CDR3 is 14 residues. CDR3 DNA: TGTGCCAGCAGCAAAGCAAGGAGAAGGGAGACCCAGTACTTC. This translates into CASSKARRRETQYF.

CDR3 sequence reads: CASSFRQGASGANVLTF. CDR3 sequence (DNA): TGTGCCAGCAGCTTTCGACAGGGGGCATCGGGGGCCAACGTCCTGACTTTC. The chain employs TRBV9 and TRBJ2-6, with 10 bases fitting TRBD1. V dropped 4 bases and J dropped 4; count of bases not matched to a gene: 8. Germline V gene data show CDR1 as SGDLS and CDR2 as YYNGEE. CDR3 size: 17 residues.

This rearrangement joins TRBV13 to TRBJ2-6; no definite D call. From germline, CDR1 is PRHDT and CDR2 FYEKMQ (reference sequence). The length of the CDR3 is 13 residues. V lost 5 bases and J 0 bases, leaving 2 bases between the germline ends. The CDR3 DNA is TGTGCCAGCAGCCCCTCTGGGGCCAACGTCCTGACTTTC. This translates into CASSPSGANVLTF.

The chain employs TRBV7-9 and TRBJ2-5; D perhaps matches TRBD1 (7 bases). Germline values: CDR1 SEHNR, CDR2 FQNEAQ (reference sequence). The CDR3 loop spans 13 amino acids. Trimming removed 5 bases from V and 7 bases from J, with 14 bases in between. This CDR3 is CASSRGQEGTQYF. CDR3 coding DNA: TGTGCCAGCAGCCGAGGACAGGAGGGGACCCAGTACTTC.